This paragraph covers one TCR beta chain sequence. Its antigen remains unidentified. This entry comes from a study of T cell responses to AZD1222 COVID-19 vaccine. Repertoires were generated with immunoSEQ multiplex PCR, while TCRdb's copy carries only in-frame clones and drops some. Among 100,000 to 150,000 clones listed, 90% to 95% were seen once. Study-wide findings and caveats: Regions 160-218 and 743-854 dominated among vaccine-associated CD4 TCRs spanning spike.

The clonotype comes from an adult in good health. The sample was peripheral blood, taken on day 0 of AZD1222 vaccination.

The CDR3 is CASTHFSSGANVLTF. As DNA, the CDR3 is TGTGCCAGCACCCATTTTAGCTCTGGGGCCAACGTCCTGACTTTC. This sequence joins TRBV5-8 and TRBJ2-6; unclear D gene. The germline gives CDR1 SGHTS, CDR2 YDEGEE. V lost 6 bases and J 0 bases, leaving 10 bases between the germline ends. The length of the CDR3 is 15 residues.